This T cell receptor (beta chain) appears in the sequencing data of a study of blood T cell repertoires in COVID-19 (TCRdb year 2020). Background on the whole study: Samples from collaborators originated in the United States, Italy and Spain and spanned both the acute and convalescent phases of COVID-19. The prospective study material was composed of cDNA or gDNA derived from T cells, B-cell-depleted T cells, or PBMCs. The samples were drawn from two sources: the first 160 participants of the ongoing ImmuneRACE study, and 1,000 to 1,500 subjects contributed by 6 global collaborators. Sample metadata almost always included a de-identified subject ID, COVID-19 status, age in years and sex. The repertoires were released in a freely available public database intended as a resource for research on the immune response to SARS-CoV-2. Where available, HLA class I and class II types were taken from metadata supplied by the sample provider and were not determined by assay-based typing. Subjects who had been exposed to COVID-19, were actively infected with it, or had recovered from it provided the deeply sampled blood TCRbeta repertoires that made up the dataset. Paper-wide results and their limitations: The amount of clinical and demographic metadata varied by source and participant and was provided uncurated.

Whole blood was collected in K2EDTA tubes by collaborating institutions according to the institutions' own protocols. For TCRbeta analysis, collaborator samples were shipped as frozen whole blood, as isolated PBMCs, or as DNA extracted from either sample type. TCRbeta CDR3 regions were amplified from genomic DNA by means of the immunoSEQ Assay, a bias-controlled multiplex PCR. The published analysis was carried out like this. Nucleated cell counts per sample were estimated from amplification of reference gene primers within the assay. To quantify the absolute abundance of each unique TCRbeta CDR3 rearrangement, sequence reads were collapsed and filtered. For each sample, productive Simpson clonality was calculated by taking the square root of Simpson's diversity index across productive rearrangements. TCRdb holds this immuneACCESS table with in-frame rearrangements only. Some clones are missing; in checked studies, unresolved V genes explain under half, and the rest has no known cause. The V and J calls and the clone size are those of that table, but D and trimming were determined from the DNA. Within this sample are some 180,000 clones, with 84% of them counted one time only. The leading ten clones occupy roughly 6.8% of the sample.

To note about this clone: Its target antigen remains unknown. No base qualities exist here, and no much larger clone lies one base off it.

Sequenced: peripheral blood. The clonotype was recovered from a human donor in a cohort sampled during active COVID-19.

The CDR3 region: CASSSDRGQNEQFF. The nucleotides read TGTGCCAGCAGCTCGGACAGGGGTCAGAATGAGCAGTTCTTC. The chain couples TRBV13 to TRBJ2-1; TRBD1 agrees with 9 junctional bases. V and J are trimmed by 4 bases and 7 bases, and the gene matches miss 5 bases of the junction. The germline V gene encodes CDR1 PRHDT and CDR2 FYEKMQ (reference sequence). The CDR3 starts with the cysteine, ends with the phenylalanine, and has 14 residues. Left in the record is the CDR3 DNA by itself, 42 bases read in frame from the first base.